This TCR beta chain was found in a study of cytomegalovirus exposure and HLA in healthy donors. With 60 Vbeta and 13 Jbeta primers, the PCR was carried out. Sequencing used immunoSEQ multiplex PCR; TCRdb keeps in-frame clones, though not all of them. The sample lists 150,000 to 200,000 clones, 80% to 85% occurring once. Sequencing was carried out using PBMCs. The clonotype comes from a man in his fifties in good health and CMV-seropositive.

The CDR3: CASSSSGGTYEQYF. The CDR3 DNA is TGTGCCAGCAGCTCTAGCGGGGGGACGTACGAGCAGTACTTC. V and J are TRBV7-2 and TRBJ2-7, with 11 bases matching TRBD2. Losses at the gene ends were 4 bases for V and 4 bases for J; bases not matched to a gene: 3. Germline V lookup: CDR1 SGHTA, CDR2 FQGNSA. This CDR3 comprises 14 residues.